The clone carrying this T cell receptor beta chain has more than one count but fewer than ten. Its target is not known. Per the germline V gene, CDR1 is GTSNPN and CDR2 is SVGIG (reference sequence). V was shortened by 4 bases and J by 6 bases, with 10 bases between the two germline ends. CDR3 size: 12 residues. This entry comes from a study of beta chain features in type 1 diabetes. The wider study: Healthy donors and patients showed comparable age, gender and cell yields.

Study results and caveats: Healthy donors had naive, central memory and Treg TCRB repertoires that appeared less similar than those seen among patients. When Type 1 diabetes patients were examined, their TCRB CDR3s proved moderately but significantly shorter in all four CD4+ subsets.

Since all of the isolated RNA was reverse transcribed, expressed TCRB transcripts were what got sequenced. Roughly 3.6 million reads per sample on average were obtained from naive, central memory and regulatory T cell samples. The data were produced by immunoSEQ multiplex PCR, yet TCRdb's version contains in-frame clones alone and is incomplete. The table lists about 650,000 clones, about an eighth of them singletons. This sequence was found in a young man with type 1 diabetes. Sequencing was done on a sample of naive CD4+ T cells from blood. The rearrangement links TRBV30 to TRBJ2-1, with D perhaps matching TRBD1 or TRBD2 (6 bases each). DNA for the CDR3: TGTGCCTGGACCGGGGGCGGCAATGAGCAGTTCTTC. Translating gives CAWTGGGNEQFF.